The 21 T cell receptor beta chains in this list originate from one sample, sequenced in a study of T-cell memory formation after mild COVID-19. One entry per CDR3 protein, called by TCRdb with MiXCR from the 5' RACE reads. Found here are 55,000 to 80,000 distinct CDR3 sequences, 9% to 9.5% of them singletons; the top ten hold around 1.1%. Source material: PBMCs or a T cell subset sorted from them (not recorded which). The receptors here all came from a young man who had mild COVID-19 (a few samples of this study predate the infection). Cell type and time point are not known.

This clonotype ranks as medium-sized (0.01 to 0.1%). This chain uses TRBV4-2 with TRBJ2-3; D call uncertain. V dropped 3 bases and J dropped 4 bases, with 2 bases sitting between them. This CDR3 region has 11 residues. Germline V gene lookup returns CDR1 LGHNA and CDR2 YNFKEQ. This chain's CDR3 is CASSHSDTQYF. In DNA form, the CDR3 reads TGTGCCAGCAGCCACTCAGATACGCAGTATTTT.

The V and J genes are TRBV5-1 and TRBJ2-5; D may be TRBD1 or TRBD2 (5 bases each). The length of the CDR3 is 15 residues. Germline V CDR1 and CDR2: SGHRS, YFSETQ. V lost 4 bases, J lost 4 bases, and 17 bases lay in between. CDR3 in DNA: TGCGCCAGCAGCGACCCTGAGGGGTCGGGAGAGACCCAGTACTTC. Translating gives CASSDPEGSGETQYF.

In this sample, this clonotype turned up many times. The rearrangement uses TRBV4-2 and TRBJ2-7, with D unclear. CDR1 LGHNA and CDR2 YNFKEQ come from the germline V gene. V lost 0 bases and J 8 bases, leaving 5 bases between the germline ends. CDR3 length: 11 amino acids. The CDR3 region has the DNA TGTGCCAGCAGCCAAGAACGCCAGCAGTACTTC. Translation gives CASSQERQQYF.

V and J are TRBV6-5 and TRBJ2-6; possible D gene TRBD1, 5 bases. Germline V lookup: CDR1 MNHEY, CDR2 SVGAGI. The V end lost 10 bases, the J end lost 4 bases, and 14 bases lay between the germline ends. This CDR3 is built from 14 residues. The CDR3, as DNA: TGTGCCACCAAAACAGGCGCCGGGGCCAACGTCCTGACTTTC. Protein sequence: CATKTGAGANVLTF.

The chain has TRBV19 and TRBJ2-3, with D uncertain. The CDR3 covers 11 residues. Trimming removed 6 bases at V and 2 bases at J, with 3 bases between. Germline loops: CDR1 LNHDA, CDR2 SQIVND (reference sequence). The CDR3 region is CASRDTDTQYF. CDR3 bases: TGTGCCAGTAGGGACACAGATACGCAGTATTTT.

The chain recombines TRBV7-9 with TRBJ1-2; TRBD1 might be the D (5 bases). The germline CDR1 and CDR2 sequences are SEHNR and FQNEAQ (reference sequence). The CDR3 contains 14 residues. Between the trimmed V and J ends, which lost 6 bases and 5 bases, there was a span of 16 bases. CDR3: CASSREDGGYGYTF. The CDR3 bases are TGTGCCAGCAGTCGTGAAGACGGGGGGTATGGCTACACCTTC.

In its sample, this clonotype was seen many times. The CDR3: CASSLTQETQYF. The DNA for the CDR3 is TGTGCCAGCAGCTTAACTCAAGAGACCCAGTACTTC. This chain joins TRBV7-9 and TRBJ2-5; no clear D gene. There are 12 residues in the CDR3. Trimming removed 2 bases from V and 2 bases from J, with 3 bases in between. Looked up from germline, CDR1 is SEHNR and CDR2 is FQNEAQ (reference sequence). The full variable domain, its missing parts supplied by reference TRBV7-9 and TRBJ2-5, is DTGVSQNPRHKITKRGQNVTFRCDPISEHNRLYWYRQTLGQGPEFLTYFQNEAQLEKSRLLSDRFSAERPKGSFSTLEIQRTEQGDSAMYLCASSLTQETQYFGPGTRLLVL.

V gene TRBV6-6 combines with J gene TRBJ1-5; D not certain. The CDR3 loop spans 13 amino acids. The V gene's germline CDR1 is MNHNY and CDR2 SVGAGI (reference sequence). V lost 6 bases, J lost 2 bases, and 8 bases lay in between. The CDR3 spells CASRVPGNQPQHF. The DNA of the CDR3 is TGTGCCAGCAGAGTACCCGGCAATCAGCCCCAGCATTTT.

This chain links TRBV28 with TRBJ1-5, with D possibly TRBD1 on 5 matching bases. Looked up from germline, CDR1 is MDHEN and CDR2 is SYDVKM. The CDR3 covers 14 residues. V shed 2 bases and J shed 7 bases, with 12 bases lying between them. This CDR3 reads CASSLGWGNQPQHF. The CDR3, as DNA: TGTGCCAGCAGTTTAGGTTGGGGGAACCAGCCCCAGCATTTT.

This clonotype was observed many times. This chain links TRBV7-3 with TRBJ2-3, with 7 bases fitting TRBD2. This CDR3 has 15 amino acids. Germline-derived CDR1 and CDR2 are SGHTA and FQGTGA. The trim removed 5 bases at V and 0 bases at J, leaving 5 bases unmatched. CDR3 residues: CASSLRLASTDTQYF. As DNA, the CDR3 is TGTGCCAGCAGCCTGCGACTAGCAAGCACAGATACGCAGTATTTT.

The chain carries TRBV5-1 and TRBJ1-1; D possibly corresponds to TRBD1 (6 bases). The CDR3 has 14 amino acids. Between the trimmed V and J ends, which lost 4 bases and 9 bases, there was a span of 19 bases. Germline V CDR1 and CDR2: SGHRS, YFSETQ. The CDR3 DNA is TGCGCCAGCAGCCCGGGCGGGACACCCAATAAAGCTTTCTTT. Translation gives CASSPGGTPNKAFF.

To note about this clonotype: A much larger clone sits a single nucleotide away, making a read error possible. The V call is TRBV5-1, the J call TRBJ2-1; D gene ambiguous. Germline V gene lookup returns CDR1 SGHRS and CDR2 YFSETQ. This CDR3 region has 14 residues. The CDR3 region has the DNA TGCGACAGCTCCCCGGTAAGCTCCTACAATGAGCAGTTCTTC. Its protein is CDSSPVSSYNEQFF.

This clonotype has only a few counts. The genes are TRBV6-5 and TRBJ2-2, with 11 bases that match TRBD1. V was pared by 6 bases and J by 7 bases, with 10 bases of the junction left unmatched. The germline V gene has CDR1 MNHEY and CDR2 SVGAGI. This CDR3 has 16 residues. CDR3 nucleotide sequence: TGTGCCAGCAGACGCACCGGGACAGGGGGAGTCGGGGAGCTGTTTTTT. This codes for CASRRTGTGGVGELFF.

The rearrangement links TRBV20-1 to TRBJ2-3; 8 positions match TRBD2. This CDR3 has 14 residues. J was trimmed by 2 bases and V by 3 bases; bases with no gene match: 4. Germline assignment: CDR1 DFQATT and CDR2 SNEGSKA (reference sequence). Here the CDR3 DNA reads TGCAGTGCTAGCGGGGGGGCCGTCACAGATACGCAGTATTTT. Translated, it gives CSASGGAVTDTQYF.

This clonotype has a handful of counts. The CDR3 DNA reads as TGTGCCAGCAGCTTTGAACGGGGGTCCTACAATGAGCAGTTCTTC. Protein product: CASSFERGSYNEQFF. The chain combines TRBV7-9 with TRBJ2-1, with D tentatively TRBD2 (6 bases). This CDR3 region has 15 residues. Germline-derived CDR1 and CDR2 are SEHNR and FQNEAQ (reference sequence). Trimming pared 3 bases from V and 1 base from J, leaving 10 bases between.

Points on this clonotype: This CDR3 fails to terminate in the conserved phenylalanine or tryptophan, so it likely reflects a read error. The gene calls are TRBV29-1 and TRBJ2-4; D is unresolved. V gave up 5 bases and J gave up 4 bases, with 12 bases separating them. The CDR3 length is 13 residues. Germline V lookup: CDR1 SQVTM, CDR2 ANQGSEA. The CDR3 DNA sequence: TGCAGCGTTTCCGCCGGGTCGAAAAACATTCAGTACTAC. This gives the protein CSVSAGSKNIQYY.

This clonotype turned up a few times. J is TRBJ1-1 and V is TRBV9; possible D gene TRBD1, 6 bases. The germline V gene has CDR1 SGDLS and CDR2 YYNGEE. The V gene lost 7 bases and the J gene lost 4 bases, with 17 bases spanning the gap. The CDR3 is 14 residues long. CDR3 loop: CASEPQGGITEAFF. The CDR3 coding sequence is TGTGCCAGCGAACCACAGGGAGGCATCACTGAAGCTTTCTTT. Full variable domain (outside the CDR3, taken from reference TRBV9 and TRBJ1-1): DSGVTQTPKHLITATGQRVTLRCSPRSGDLSVYWYQQSLDQGLQFLIQYYNGEERAKGNILERFSAQQFPDLHSELNLSSLELGDSALYFCASEPQGGITEAFFGQGTRLTVV.

This clonotype was observed a handful of times. A much larger clone sits a single nucleotide away, making a read error possible. The CDR3 loop is CASSHRGHQETQYF. The CDR3 DNA reads as TGCGCCAGCAGCCACCGAGGCCACCAAGAGACCCAGTACTTC. The rearrangement uses TRBV4-1 and TRBJ2-5, with no clear D. This CDR3 comprises 14 residues. Trimming took 3 bases from V and 0 from J, leaving 8 bases between them. The germline V gene has CDR1 MGHRA and CDR2 YSYEKL.

Many counts were recorded for this clonotype. The chain recombines TRBV25-1 with TRBJ2-1; 12 positions agree with TRBD1. The V gene's germline CDR1 is MGHDK and CDR2 SYGVNS. Trimming at V came to 5 bases and at J to 8 bases, leaving 4 bases not matched to a gene. The CDR3 contains 14 residues. The DNA for the CDR3 is TGTGCCAGCAGTAGGGGACAGGGGGCTCATGAGCAGTTCTTC. Its translation: CASSRGQGAHEQFF.

This chain links TRBV6-5 with TRBJ1-5; weak D call: TRBD1 (5 bases). This CDR3 comprises 15 residues. Trimming stripped 4 bases from V and 4 bases from J, with 14 bases between. Germline CDR1 reads MNHEY; CDR2 reads SVGAGI. CDR3 DNA: TGTGCCAGCAGTTCCCAGGCCGGGACGAATCAGCCCCAGCATTTT. Translated, it gives CASSSQAGTNQPQHF.

There are a few counts of this clonotype. The chain is built from TRBV5-5 and TRBJ2-3, with TRBD1 matching over 10 bases. Germline CDR1 is SGHKS and CDR2 is YYEKEE (reference sequence). The CDR3 runs 15 residues. The ends lost 4 bases at V and 2 bases at J; junction bases unmatched: 4. The DNA of the CDR3 is TGTGCCAGCAGCCCGGGACAGGGGATCACAGATACGCAGTATTTT. Its translation is CASSPGQGITDTQYF. The full variable domain, completed using reference TRBV5-5 and TRBJ2-3, is DAGVTQSPTHLIKTRGQQVTLRCSPISGHKSVSWYQQVLGQGPQFIFQYYEKEERGRGNFPDRFSARQFPNYSSELNVNALLLGDSALYLCASSPGQGITDTQYFGPGTRLTVL.